A single T cell receptor (beta chain) is shown here with its context. PCR involved 60 Vbeta and 13 Jbeta primers. Profiling relied on immunoSEQ multiplex PCR, and the TCRdb table lists in-frame clones only, not all of them. The data contain approximately 210,000 clones, 70% to 80% of them seen just once; the ten biggest clones take up around 1.6%. This sample is part of a study of cytomegalovirus exposure and HLA in healthy donors. This sequence originates from a woman between 45 and 65 years old in good health and CMV-seronegative. What was sequenced was PBMCs.

CDR3 residues: CASGLPYEQYF. In DNA, the CDR3 is TGTGCCAGCGGCCTCCCCTACGAGCAGTACTTC. The V gene is TRBV7-9, the J gene TRBJ2-7, with D unclear. Trimming shortened V by 8 bases and J by 2 bases, and 7 bases separated the two germline ends. The CDR3 sequence is 11 residues long. CDR1 is SEHNR, CDR2 FQNEAQ, per germline (reference sequence).